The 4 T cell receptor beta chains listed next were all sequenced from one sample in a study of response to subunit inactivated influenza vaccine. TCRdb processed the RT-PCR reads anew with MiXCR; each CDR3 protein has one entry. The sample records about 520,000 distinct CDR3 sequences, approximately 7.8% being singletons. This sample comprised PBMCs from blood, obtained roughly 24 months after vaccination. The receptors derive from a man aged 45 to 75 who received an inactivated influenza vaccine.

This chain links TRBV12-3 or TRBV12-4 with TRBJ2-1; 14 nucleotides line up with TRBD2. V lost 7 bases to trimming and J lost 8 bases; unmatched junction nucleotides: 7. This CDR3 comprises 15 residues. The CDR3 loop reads CASNIGLAGGHEQFF. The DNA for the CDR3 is TGTGCCAGCAATATCGGACTAGCGGGGGGCCATGAGCAGTTCTTC.

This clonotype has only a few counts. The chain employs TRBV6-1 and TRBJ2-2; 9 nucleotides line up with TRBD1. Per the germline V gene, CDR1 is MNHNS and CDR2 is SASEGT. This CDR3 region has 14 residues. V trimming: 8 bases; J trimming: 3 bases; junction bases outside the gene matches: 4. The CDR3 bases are TGTGCCAGCGCAAGGACAGGGGACACCGGGGAGCTGTTTTTT. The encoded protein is CASARTGDTGELFF.

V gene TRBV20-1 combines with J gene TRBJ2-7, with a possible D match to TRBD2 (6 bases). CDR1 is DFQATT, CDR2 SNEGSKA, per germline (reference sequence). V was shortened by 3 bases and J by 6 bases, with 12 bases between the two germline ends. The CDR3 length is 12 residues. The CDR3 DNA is TGCAGTGCTAGCGGGAGCTTCGCCGAGCAGTACTTC. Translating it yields CSASGSFAEQYF.

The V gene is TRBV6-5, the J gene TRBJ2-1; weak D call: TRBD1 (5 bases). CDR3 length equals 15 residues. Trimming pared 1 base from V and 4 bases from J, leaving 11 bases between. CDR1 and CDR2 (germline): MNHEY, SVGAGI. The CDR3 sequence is CASSYLGRGYNEQFF. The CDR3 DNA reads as TGTGCCAGCAGTTACTTGGGGCGAGGATACAATGAGCAGTTCTTC.